The T cell receptor (beta chain) under discussion was sequenced for a study of identical twins' blood T cells. Only a few counts were recorded for this clonotype. Trimming cost V 1 base and J 8 bases; bases outside gene matches: 7. CDR1 LGHDT and CDR2 YNNKEL come from the germline V gene (reference sequence). The CDR3 consists of 16 residues. TCRdb reprocessed the 5' RACE reads with MiXCR, giving one entry per CDR3 protein. The sample includes roughly 380,000 distinct CDR3 sequences, under 30% of them seen just once. The gene calls are TRBV3-1 and TRBJ1-4; TRBD1 agrees at 10 bases. The specimen was PBMCs. The clonotype was recovered from a woman aged 18 to 49 in good health. The CDR3 nucleotides are TGTGCCAGCAGCCAAGCCTTCGGGACAGGGGACGAAAAACTGTTTTTT. This gives the protein CASSQAFGTGDEKLFF.